A selection of T cell receptor beta chains follows, all from one sample in a study of molecular identifiers for immune sequencing clone quantification. Using its own MiXCR run on the PCR reads, TCRdb lists one record per CDR3 protein. The repertoire holds about 630,000 distinct CDR3 sequences, with roughly 27% as singletons. The sequencing sample was made of naive CD8+ T cells from blood, with Jurkat cell RNA spiked in. The receptors stem from a human donor in good health. Some libraries in this study had Jurkat cell RNA spiked in. The CDR3 runs from the conserved cysteine through the conserved F or W. The D gene is left open where the match is weak. Size is omitted from some rows. Given values are once, few, many or a class for expanded clones.

>NA|TRBV7-9|TRBJ2-7|many
CASSLVGGARAYEQYF
TGTGCCAGCAGCTTAGTGGGGGGGGCAAGGGCCTACGAGCAGTACTTC
>NA|TRBV28|TRBJ2-4|few
CASSFEGAVGAKNIQYF
TGTGCCAGCAGTTTTGAAGGGGCCGTGGGGGCCAAAAACATTCAGTACTTC
>NA|TRBV7-9|TRBJ2-5|NA
CARSFSGFQETQYF
TGTGCCCGCAGCTTTTCAGGGTTCCAAGAGACCCAGTACTTC
>TRBD1|TRBV20-1|TRBJ1-1|many
CSARESTGGTEAFF
TGCAGTGCTAGAGAATCCACAGGGGGCACTGAAGCTTTCTTT
>NA|TRBV6-2/TRBV6-3|TRBJ2-7|few
CASISDREPYEQYF
TGTGCCAGCATCTCGGACAGAGAACCCTACGAGCAGTACTTC
>TRBD1|TRBV9|TRBJ2-7|few
CASSALQGSYEQYF
TGTGCCAGCAGCGCTTTACAGGGGTCCTACGAGCAGTACTTC
>TRBD1|TRBV12-3/TRBV12-4|TRBJ1-2|many
CASTTSADRGSGYTF
TGTGCCAGCACCACCTCCGCGGACAGGGGAAGTGGCTACACCTTC
>TRBD2|TRBV12-3/TRBV12-4|TRBJ2-5|many
CASSLGGNGLETQYF
TGTGCCAGCAGTTTGGGGGGGAACGGCTTAGAGACCCAGTACTTC
>NA|TRBV4-3|TRBJ1-3|NA
CASSQDGSGNSGNTIYF
TGCGCCAGCAGCCAAGACGGGTCCGGGAACTCTGGAAACACCATATATTTT
>NA|TRBV5-6|TRBJ2-7|many
CASSFDRSRYEQYF
TGTGCCAGCAGCTTTGACAGGTCCCGTTACGAGCAGTACTTC
>NA|TRBV3-1|TRBJ1-1|many
CASSHGPGRSTEAFF
TGTGCCAGCAGCCACGGGCCAGGAAGGAGCACTGAAGCTTTCTTT
>NA|TRBV20-1|TRBJ2-1|NA
CSARPVSYNDQFF
TGCAGTGCTAGGCCCGTCTCCTACAATGATCAGTTCTTC
>NA|TRBV6-2/TRBV6-3|TRBJ1-1|few
CASSYPPRVVVNTEAFF
TGTGCCAGCAGTTACCCCCCCCGCGTAGTAGTGAACACTGAAGCTTTCTTT
>TRBD1|TRBV29-1|TRBJ1-1|many
CSALTGDYTEAFF
TGCAGCGCTTTGACAGGGGATTACACTGAAGCTTTCTTT
>NA|TRBV29-1|TRBJ1-4|few
CSVGPGPGREKLFF
TGCAGCGTGGGACCAGGGCCGGGGCGTGAAAAACTGTTTTTT
>TRBD1|TRBV27|TRBJ2-5|many
CASSLIGTGAPETQYF
TGTGCCAGCAGTTTAATTGGGACAGGGGCGCCGGAGACCCAGTACTTC
>NA|TRBV29-1|TRBJ2-5|NA
CSVDDRGGGETQYF
TGCAGCGTTGACGATAGGGGTGGTGGGGAGACCCAGTACTTC
>TRBD2|TRBV9|TRBJ2-2|NA
CASSPPTSGYTGELFF
TGTGCCAGCAGCCCCCCAACTAGCGGATACACCGGGGAGCTGTTTTTT
>NA|TRBV24-1|TRBJ2-3|many
CATSDFGADTDTQYF
TGTGCCACCAGTGATTTTGGAGCCGACACAGATACGCAGTATTTT
>NA|TRBV10-1|TRBJ2-7|NA
CASSLGAGQEQYF
TGCGCCAGCAGTCTCGGGGCAGGGCAAGAGCAGTACTTC
>TRBD1|TRBV27|TRBJ2-6|many
CASSLSIQGWPGANVLTF
TGTGCCAGCAGTTTATCGATACAGGGGTGGCCTGGGGCCAACGTCCTGACTTTC
>TRBD2|TRBV7-9|TRBJ2-2|few
CASSLRGASGNYTGELFF
TGTGCCAGCAGCCTGAGGGGGGCTAGCGGGAATTACACCGGGGAGCTGTTTTTT
>NA|TRBV20-1|TRBJ2-7|NA
CSARDRGSSYERYF
TGCAGTGCTAGAGATCGGGGCAGCTCCTACGAGCGGTACTTC
>TRBD2|TRBV4-1|TRBJ2-3|NA
CASSPRLAGGYADTQYF
TGCGCCAGCAGCCCTCGGTTAGCGGGGGGATATGCAGATACGCAGTATTTT
>NA|TRBV19|TRBJ1-1|many
CASSINSGSNTEAFF
TGTGCCAGTAGTATTAACTCCGGATCCAACACTGAAGCTTTCTTT
>NA|TRBV6-2/TRBV6-3|TRBJ1-1|NA
CASSYSVRGGTNTEAFF
TGTGCCAGCAGTTACTCAGTTCGCGGGGGAACGAACACTGAAGCTTTCTTT
>NA|TRBV11-2|TRBJ2-7|NA
CASSFGIVYEQYF
TGTGCCAGCAGCTTTGGCATAGTCTACGAGCAGTACTTC
>TRBD2|TRBV29-1|TRBJ2-3|many
CSVEGSAGGSPTDTQYF
TGCAGCGTTGAAGGCTCCGCGGGAGGAAGCCCCACAGATACGCAGTATTTT
>NA|TRBV7-2|TRBJ2-7|many
CASSFLAPGHEQYF
TGTGCCAGCAGCTTTCTCGCTCCGGGTCACGAGCAGTACTTC
>TRBD2|TRBV9|TRBJ2-2|NA
CASSPGGYTGEPFF
TGTGCCAGCAGCCCGGGGGGGTACACCGGGGAGCCGTTTTTT
>NA|TRBV6-2/TRBV6-3|TRBJ2-2|many
CASSYEINLNTGELFF
TGTGCCAGCAGTTACGAGATTAATCTGAACACCGGGGAGCTGTTTTTT
>NA|TRBV12-3/TRBV12-4|TRBJ2-5|many
CASTRSFSETQYF
TGTGCCAGCACCCGAAGTTTTTCTGAGACCCAGTACTTC
>NA|TRBV7-2|TRBJ2-3|many
CASSLVGGGRDTQYF
TGTGCCAGCAGCTTAGTTGGGGGGGGCCGGGATACGCAGTATTTT
>TRBD1|TRBV6-2/TRBV6-3|TRBJ1-4|many
CASSAPRTGTNEKLFF
TGTGCCAGCAGTGCCCCCCGGACAGGCACTAATGAAAAACTGTTTTTT
>TRBD1|TRBV13|TRBJ1-1|many
CASSPRGQGGPEAFF
TGTGCCAGCAGCCCCAGAGGACAGGGCGGGCCTGAAGCTTTCTTT
>TRBD1|TRBV27|TRBJ1-1|many
CASKSGTGVTEAFF
TGTGCCAGCAAAAGCGGGACAGGGGTCACTGAAGCTTTCTTT
>NA|TRBV7-9|TRBJ2-5|NA
CASSSGPRAAAETQSF
TGTGCCAGCAGTTCAGGCCCTCGGGCCGCGGCTGAGACCCAGTCCTTC
>NA|TRBV9|TRBJ2-2|few
CASSPQADTGELFF
TGTGCCAGCAGCCCACAAGCGGACACCGGGGAGCTGTTTTTT
>NA|TRBV30|TRBJ1-5|few
CAWSVGQGRQPQHF
TGTGCCTGGAGTGTTGGGCAGGGGCGTCAGCCCCAGCATTTT
>NA|TRBV19|TRBJ2-5|few
CASSMRLAPIQETQYF
TGTGCCAGTAGTATGCGGCTAGCGCCCATCCAAGAGACCCAGTACTTC
>NA|TRBV7-9|TRBJ2-1|NA
CATLIGDF
TGTGCCACTCTCATAGGGGATTTC
>TRBD1|TRBV9|TRBJ1-3|many
CASSVEGTVSNTIYF
TGTGCCAGCAGCGTAGAGGGGACAGTGTCTAACACCATATATTTT
>TRBD2|TRBV5-1|TRBJ2-7|NA
CASSWTSGTYEQCF
TGCGCCAGCAGCTGGACTAGCGGCACCTACGAGCAGTGCTTC
>NA|TRBV3-1|TRBJ2-3|many
CASSQVPDGTQYF
TGTGCCAGCAGCCAAGTGCCGGATGGTACGCAGTATTTT
>NA|TRBV4-3|TRBJ1-2|few
CASSQDPSSFYGYTF
TGCGCCAGCAGCCAAGACCCCTCCAGTTTCTATGGCTACACCTTC
>NA|TRBV20-1|TRBJ2-1|NA
CSARVGVPGYNEQFF
TGCAGTGCTAGAGTCGGGGTCCCCGGATACAATGAGCAGTTCTTC
>TRBD2|TRBV4-3|TRBJ2-2|NA
CASSQQPSSGRFTGELFF
TGCGCCAGCAGCCAACAACCTTCTAGCGGGAGGTTTACCGGGGAGCTGTTTTTT
>NA|TRBV20-1|TRBJ1-1|many
CSARETGFYEAFF
TGCAGTGCTAGAGAAACAGGATTTTATGAAGCTTTCTTT
>NA|TRBV5-5|TRBJ1-3|NA
CASSVNISGNTIYF
TGTGCCAGCAGCGTGAACATCTCTGGAAACACCATATATTTT
>NA|TRBV27|TRBJ1-1|NA
CASSASRGSEAFF
TGTGCCAGCAGCGCTTCACGTGGATCGGAAGCTTTCTTT
>TRBD2|TRBV2|TRBJ2-4|many
CASSTKTSGATAKNIQYF
TGTGCCAGCAGCACGAAGACTAGCGGGGCGACAGCCAAAAACATTCAGTACTTC
>NA|TRBV30|TRBJ1-1|many
CACVMVEAFF
TGTGCCTGTGTGATGGTTGAAGCTTTCTTT
>NA|TRBV7-2|TRBJ1-1|many
CASSSRSLWAMNTEAFF
TGTGCCAGCAGTTCCCGGAGCCTATGGGCCATGAACACTGAAGCTTTCTTT
>NA|TRBV7-9|TRBJ1-2|NA
CASSHSPGDLPGYTF
TGTGCCAGCAGTCACAGCCCCGGAGACCTTCCGGGCTACACCTTC
>TRBD1|TRBV12-3/TRBV12-4|TRBJ1-3|NA
CASTPTGTGNGNTTYF
TGTGCCAGCACCCCAACGGGGACAGGGAACGGAAACACCACATATTTT